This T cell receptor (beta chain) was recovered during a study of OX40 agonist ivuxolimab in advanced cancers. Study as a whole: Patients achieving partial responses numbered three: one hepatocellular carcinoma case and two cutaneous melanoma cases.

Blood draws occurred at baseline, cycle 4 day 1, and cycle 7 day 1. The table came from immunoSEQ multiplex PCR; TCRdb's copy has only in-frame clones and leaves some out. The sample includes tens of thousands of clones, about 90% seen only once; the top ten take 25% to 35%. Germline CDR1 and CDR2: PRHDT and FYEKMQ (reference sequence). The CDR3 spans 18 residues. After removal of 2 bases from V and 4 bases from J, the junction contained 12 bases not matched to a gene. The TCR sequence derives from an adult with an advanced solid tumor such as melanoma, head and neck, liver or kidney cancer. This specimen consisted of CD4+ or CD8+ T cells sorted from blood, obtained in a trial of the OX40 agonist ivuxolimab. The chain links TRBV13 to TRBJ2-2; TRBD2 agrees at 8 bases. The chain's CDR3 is CASSLRASGSYVTGELFF. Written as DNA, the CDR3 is TGTGCCAGCAGCTTAAGGGCTAGCGGGTCCTATGTCACCGGGGAGCTGTTTTTT.